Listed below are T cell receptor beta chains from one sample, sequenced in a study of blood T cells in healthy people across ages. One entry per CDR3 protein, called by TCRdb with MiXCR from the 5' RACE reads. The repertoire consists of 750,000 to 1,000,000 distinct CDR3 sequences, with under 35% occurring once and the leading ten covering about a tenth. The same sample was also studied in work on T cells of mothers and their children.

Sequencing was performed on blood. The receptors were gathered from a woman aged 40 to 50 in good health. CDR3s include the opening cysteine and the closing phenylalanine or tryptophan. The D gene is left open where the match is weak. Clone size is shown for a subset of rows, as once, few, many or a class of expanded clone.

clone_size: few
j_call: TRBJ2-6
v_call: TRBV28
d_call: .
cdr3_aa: CASSQWATGSGANVLTF
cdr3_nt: TGTGCCAGCAGCCAGTGGGCGACGGGGTCTGGGGCCAACGTCCTGACTTTC

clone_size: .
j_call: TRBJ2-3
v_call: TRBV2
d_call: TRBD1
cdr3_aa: CASSRDRGSDTQYF
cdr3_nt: TGTGCCAGCAGCCGGGACAGAGGGTCAGATACGCAGTATTTT

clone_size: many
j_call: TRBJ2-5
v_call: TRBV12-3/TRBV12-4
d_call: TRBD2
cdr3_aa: CASSLGASGGTETQYF
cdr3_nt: TGTGCCAGCAGTTTAGGGGCTAGCGGGGGAACAGAGACCCAGTACTTC

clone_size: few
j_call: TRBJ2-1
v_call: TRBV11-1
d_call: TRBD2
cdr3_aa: CASSAQLAGLDNEQFF
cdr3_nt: TGTGCCAGCAGCGCCCAACTAGCGGGGCTCGACAATGAGCAGTTCTTC

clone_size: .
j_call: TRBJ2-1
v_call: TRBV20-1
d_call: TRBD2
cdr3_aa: CSARGLAGRNEQFF
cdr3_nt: TGCAGTGCTAGAGGACTAGCGGGGAGGAATGAGCAGTTCTTC

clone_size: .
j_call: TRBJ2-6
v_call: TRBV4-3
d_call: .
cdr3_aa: CASSQEDPASGANVLTF
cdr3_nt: TGCGCCAGCAGCCAGGAGGACCCAGCCTCTGGGGCCAACGTCCTGACTTTC

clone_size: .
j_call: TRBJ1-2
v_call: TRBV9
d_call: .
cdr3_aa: CASSPTRAAYGYTF
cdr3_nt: TGTGCCAGCAGCCCTACCCGGGCAGCCTATGGCTACACCTTC

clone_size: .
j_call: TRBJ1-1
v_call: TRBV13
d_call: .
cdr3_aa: CANSSLTFPEAFF
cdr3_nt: TGCGCCAACAGCTCACTCACCTTCCCTGAAGCTTTCTTT

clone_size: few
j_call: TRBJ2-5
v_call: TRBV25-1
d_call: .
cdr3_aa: CASSALGRADKETQYF
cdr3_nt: TGTGCCAGCAGTGCCCTTGGGCGGGCCGATAAAGAGACCCAGTACTTC

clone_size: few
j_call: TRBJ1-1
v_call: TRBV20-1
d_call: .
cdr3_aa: CSARSGSLNTEAFF
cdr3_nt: TGCAGTGCTAGAAGCGGGAGCTTGAACACTGAAGCTTTCTTT

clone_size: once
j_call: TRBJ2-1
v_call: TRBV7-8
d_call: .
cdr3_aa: CASSREAGGGEQFF
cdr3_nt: TGTGCCAGCAGCCGGGAGGCAGGGGGGGGTGAGCAGTTCTTC